This TCR beta chain was observed in a study of T cell repertoires in cytomegalovirus infection (dated by TCRdb to the late 2010s). Describing the broader study: Donor HLA type was relevant to the analysis, as public TCR beta signatures indicated carriage of CMV infection together with the matching HLA type. What the research found in general, with its limitations: Carriers of CMV infection plus the relevant HLA type were discriminated by the cumulative frequency of public TCR beta family members in the study cohort and in an independent roughly 340-donor cohort. In the ex vivo response, HLA-C-restricted CMV-specific TCR beta clonotypes were dominant, and in two of eight donors the single most frequent clonotype came from this HLA-C-restricted group.

Details on this clonotype: Its antigen specificity is not known. No quality values exist for individual bases; no much larger clone is one base distant.

The sequencer listed for this sample is Illumina HiSeq 1500. TCRdb trimmed public reads at Q25 via fastp, called clones via MiXCR and kept in-frame beta chains. Records with the same CDR3 protein are collapsed into one entry carrying the most frequent genes and DNA. This sample gives around 740,000 distinct CDR3 sequences in total; roughly a third of them show up just once. The ten largest make up about 2.8% of the sample. Material: PBMCs. The sequence derives from a human donor in good health (CMV status not recorded). Some clones in this sample may be carry-over from other donors' samples.

The nucleotide sequence is TGTGCCAGCAATACCGGATCGACGTACGAGCAGTACTTC. Its coded protein is CASNTGSTYEQYF. The chain links TRBV6-6 with TRBJ2-7; the D segment cannot be called with confidence. V loses 7 bases, J loses 4 bases, and the germline ends lie 14 bases apart. As encoded in the germline V gene (reference sequence), CDR1 is MNHNY while CDR2 is SVGAGI. The CDR3 starts with the cysteine, ends with the phenylalanine, and has 13 residues. CDR3 DNA only is kept here, 39 bases in frame from base 1.